This T cell receptor beta chain comes out of a study of blood T cell repertoires in COVID-19. The authors' processing: Reference gene primer amplification gave estimated nucleated cell counts. Here immunoSEQ multiplex PCR was the method, and the copy in TCRdb shows in-frame clones only, minus some. V and J calls and clone size are as listed in that table; D and trimming were resolved from the DNA. The table shows more than 85,000 clones, with about 71% occurring only once. In this sample, this clone turned up a few times. CDR1 is MDHEN, CDR2 SYDVKM, per germline. The V end was cut by 3 bases, the J end by 2 bases, with 11 bases between. This CDR3 comprises 14 residues.

Sequenced: peripheral blood. V and J are TRBV28 and TRBJ2-7; D gene uncertain. This TCR came from a woman aged 50 to 65 with acute or convalescent COVID-19. CDR3 loop: CASSFFRMTYEQYF. The CDR3 bases are TGTGCCAGCAGTTTCTTCAGGATGACCTACGAGCAGTACTTC.